This is a list of T cell receptor beta chains from one sample in a study of blood T cell repertoires in COVID-19. Profiling relied on immunoSEQ multiplex PCR, and the TCRdb table lists in-frame clones only, not all of them. The table includes about 170,000 clones, 84% detected once. The specimen sequenced was peripheral blood. The receptors were sampled from a man aged 40-55 years who had recovered from COVID-19. CDR3s include the opening cysteine and the closing phenylalanine or tryptophan. Fields, in order: D gene, clone size, J gene, V gene, CDR3 DNA, CDR3 protein. D genes are given only for firm matches. A clone size is listed for some rows: how often the clone was seen (once, few, many), or a class if it is expanded.

-	-	TRBJ2-1	TRBV7-6	TGTGCCAGCAGCCCGGGGAGCTCCTACAATGAGCAGTTCTTC	CASSPGSSYNEQFF
-	-	TRBJ1-2	TRBV21-1	TGTGCCAGCAGCCTCCCCCGTAGGGGGAGCCATGGCTACACCTTC	CASSLPRRGSHGYTF
-	-	TRBJ2-7	TRBV12-1	TGTGCCAGGCCGGGGACATCTCAATACGAGCAGTACTTC	CARPGTSQYEQYF
TRBD1	-	TRBJ2-7	TRBV4-1	TGCGCCAGCAGCCAAGATTTGAGACAGGGGGAGTTCGAGCAGTACTTC	CASSQDLRQGEFEQYF
-	few	TRBJ1-2	TRBV6-5	TGTGCCAGCAGTTACCTCGGGGTAACCAGTAAAGGCTACACCTTC	CASSYLGVTSKGYTF
-	-	TRBJ2-3	TRBV24-1	TGTGCCACCAGTGACCTTGGACTGGGGGATACGCAGTATTTT	CATSDLGLGDTQYF
-	-	TRBJ2-1	TRBV28	TGTGCCAGCAGTTTAGAGTATGAGCAGTTCTTC	CASSLEYEQFF
TRBD2	once	TRBJ2-1	TRBV5-1	TGCGCCAGCAGCGAAGGAACGTGGCTAGCGGGAGGCAATGAGCAGTTCTTC	CASSEGTWLAGGNEQFF
-	-	TRBJ2-5	TRBV2	TGTGCCAGCGAGGATGGGGCCCAAGAGACCCAGTACTTC	CASEDGAQETQYF
-	-	TRBJ2-7	TRBV6-2/TRBV6-3	TGTGCCAGCAGTTCTCCCAGGGGCCACGAGCAGTACTTC	CASSSPRGHEQYF
-	-	TRBJ2-1	TRBV5-8	TGTGCCAGCAGCTTGGCAGCGCCCTACAATGAGCAGTTCTTC	CASSLAAPYNEQFF
-	-	TRBJ1-2	TRBV29-1	TGCAGCGTTGGCCAACAGGGAACCTATGGCTACACCTTC	CSVGQQGTYGYTF
-	-	TRBJ2-3	TRBV3-1/TRBV3-2	TGTGCCAGCAGCCTACGGGAGTCCCGGGGGGATACGCAGTATTTT	CASSLRESRGDTQYF
TRBD1	few	TRBJ1-6	TRBV7-2	TGTGCCAGCAGCTTGGGACAGGGGGGTAATTCACCCCTCCACTTT	CASSLGQGGNSPLHF
TRBD2	-	TRBJ2-7	TRBV27	TGTGCCAGCAAACTAGCGGGAGGCAGAAACTACGAGCAGTACTTC	CASKLAGGRNYEQYF
-	few	TRBJ2-7	TRBV5-5	TGTGCCAGCAATAAGGGAGCGCTCTCCTACGAGCAGTACTTC	CASNKGALSYEQYF
TRBD1	-	TRBJ2-1	TRBV30	TGTGCCTGGAGCCCTGGGCCAGGGGGCCGTACTGAGCAGTTCTTC	CAWSPGPGGRTEQFF
TRBD2	few	TRBJ2-7	TRBV7-6	TGTGCCAGCAGTCAGCCGGGACTAGCGGGGGTTGTGGAGCAGTACTTC	CASSQPGLAGVVEQYF
TRBD1	-	TRBJ2-1	TRBV24-1	TGTGCCACCAGGACCACCGGGACAGCCGAGCAGTTCTTC	CATRTTGTAEQFF
-	-	TRBJ1-2	TRBV27	TGTGCCAGCAGCCTGACCGGGGGATATGGCTACACCTTC	CASSLTGGYGYTF
TRBD2	-	TRBJ2-1	TRBV5-4	TGTGCCAGCAGCCCGGGGGGACTAGCTTCCTACAATGAGCAGTTCTTC	CASSPGGLASYNEQFF
TRBD2	-	TRBJ2-1	TRBV19	TGTGCCAGTAGACGGCGCCCCGGGACTAGCATGGGCAATGAGCAGTTCTTC	CASRRRPGTSMGNEQFF
-	-	TRBJ1-1	TRBV11-3	TGTGCCAGCAGCTTACGTGGGGGAGGGTTGAACACTGAAGCTTTCTTT	CASSLRGGGLNTEAFF
-	few	TRBJ2-5	TRBV6-2/TRBV6-3	TGTGCCAGCAGCTCCGGGACAACCCAAGAGACCCAGTACTTC	CASSSGTTQETQYF
TRBD1	once	TRBJ2-5	TRBV6-5	TGTGCCAGCAGGATGAACAGGGGCCAAGAGACCCAGTACTTC	CASRMNRGQETQYF
TRBD1	-	TRBJ2-5	TRBV6-5	TGTGCCAGCCGACCCGGGACAGGAGTCCTTAGGACCCAGTACTTC	CASRPGTGVLRTQYF
TRBD1	few	TRBJ1-3	TRBV28	TGTGCCAGCCGACAGGGGGCGAACACCATATATTTT	CASRQGANTIYF
TRBD1	once	TRBJ1-5	TRBV19	TGTGCCAGTAGTATTCAGGGGGCGAGTAGGAATCAGCCCCAGCATTTT	CASSIQGASRNQPQHF
-	-	TRBJ2-7	TRBV4-1	TGCGCCAGCAGCCGGGGACTTGCCTACGAGCAGTACTTC	CASSRGLAYEQYF
TRBD2	-	TRBJ2-7	TRBV7-2	TGTGCCAGCAGCACCCAGCGGGACTCCTACGAGCAGTACTTC	CASSTQRDSYEQYF
TRBD2	-	TRBJ2-2	TRBV11-3	TGTGCCAGCAGCTCGGGTAGCGGGAGACCTGGAGGCGGGGAGCTGTTTTTT	CASSSGSGRPGGGELFF
-	-	TRBJ2-7	TRBV7-6	TGTGCCAGCAGCTTGCTAGCTAGGTACGAGCAGTACTTC	CASSLLARYEQYF
TRBD1	-	TRBJ1-2	TRBV7-2	TGTGCCAGCAGCCCTAGACAGGGCGGAGGGGGATACACCTTC	CASSPRQGGGGYTF
-	-	TRBJ1-4	TRBV7-2	TGTGCCAGCAGCTCGGCCAGGAAGGAAAAACTGTTTTTT	CASSSARKEKLFF
-	-	TRBJ2-3	TRBV29-1	TGCAGCGTTCCGGGTCCAGATACGCAGTATTTT	CSVPGPDTQYF
-	-	TRBJ1-3	TRBV19	TGTGCCAGTAGTATAGGCGATGACACCATATATTTT	CASSIGDDTIYF
TRBD2	-	TRBJ2-5	TRBV7-2	TGTGCCAGCAGCCCCCAGGGGACTAGCCAAGAGACCCAGTACTTC	CASSPQGTSQETQYF
TRBD1	once	TRBJ1-3	TRBV13	TGTGCCAGCAGCTTAACCGGGACAGGGGGCGGTGGAAACACCATATATTTT	CASSLTGTGGGGNTIYF
-	-	TRBJ1-2	TRBV28	TGTGCCAGCAGTTTGATTCGAAACAGGGTTGGCTACACCTTC	CASSLIRNRVGYTF
TRBD1	once	TRBJ2-7	TRBV6-4	TGTGCCAGCAGTGCCCGGGACAGGGATACGGGCTCCTACGAGCAGTACTTC	CASSARDRDTGSYEQYF
-	-	TRBJ1-6	TRBV4-2	TGTGCCAGCAGCCAACCTACGGGGAGCTCCTATAATTCACCCCTCCACTTT	CASSQPTGSSYNSPLHF
TRBD1	-	TRBJ2-2	TRBV3-1/TRBV3-2	TGTGCCAGCAGCCATAAGCTTTTCGCGGGACAGGGTGACCTCGGGGAGCTGTTTTTT	CASSHKLFAGQGDLGELFF
-	-	TRBJ2-7	TRBV7-9	TGTGCCAGCAGTACTACGGGTAAGGACAGCGACCTTACCCCTTACGAGCAGTACTTC	CASSTTGKDSDLTPYEQYF
-	once	TRBJ1-1	TRBV5-8	TGTGCCAGCAGCTTTCAGGGGACGAGAATGAACACTGAAGCTTTCTTT	CASSFQGTRMNTEAFF
-	-	TRBJ2-7	TRBV6-1	TGTGCCAGCAGTGAAGTCATTCCCTACGAGCAGTACTTC	CASSEVIPYEQYF
TRBD1	-	TRBJ2-7	TRBV29-1	TGCAGCCCAAAACGGTGGGACAGAGGTGTCTCCTACGAGCAGTACTTC	CSPKRWDRGVSYEQYF
-	-	TRBJ1-2	TRBV4-3	TGCGCCAGCAGCCAAGTTAGGGCAGTACAGGGACATGGCTACACCTTC	CASSQVRAVQGHGYTF
TRBD2	-	TRBJ2-5	TRBV5-5	TGTGCCAGCAGCTCGAGACTAGCGGGGGGAAATCAAGAGACCCAGTACTTC	CASSSRLAGGNQETQYF
-	-	TRBJ1-2	TRBV30	TGTGCCGCGCTCGGGAACTATGGCTACACCTTC	CAALGNYGYTF